Ten or more counts support the clone carrying this TCR beta chain. Trimming cost V 8 bases and J 7 bases; bases outside gene matches: 7. Germline-derived CDR1 and CDR2 are MDHEN and SYDVKM. The CDR3 consists of 13 residues. The record originates from a study of T cells in Graves' hyperthyroidism and ophthalmopathy. TCR beta CDR3 regions were amplified from RNA. In the first-round RT-PCR of the TCR CDR3, the HTBI primer set was used. TCRdb processed the multiplex PCR reads anew with MiXCR; each CDR3 protein has one entry. Of fewer than 250,000 distinct CDR3 sequences in the sample, 15% to 20% were seen once.

V usage is TRBV28 and J usage is TRBJ1-1; the match to TRBD1 covers 10 bases. This sequence originates from a woman younger than 35 with Graves' ophthalmopathy. Sequenced input: blood. CDR3 DNA sequence: TGTGCCAGCCTCGACAGGGGGCTTGGTGAAGCTTTCTTT. It translates to CASLDRGLGEAFF.